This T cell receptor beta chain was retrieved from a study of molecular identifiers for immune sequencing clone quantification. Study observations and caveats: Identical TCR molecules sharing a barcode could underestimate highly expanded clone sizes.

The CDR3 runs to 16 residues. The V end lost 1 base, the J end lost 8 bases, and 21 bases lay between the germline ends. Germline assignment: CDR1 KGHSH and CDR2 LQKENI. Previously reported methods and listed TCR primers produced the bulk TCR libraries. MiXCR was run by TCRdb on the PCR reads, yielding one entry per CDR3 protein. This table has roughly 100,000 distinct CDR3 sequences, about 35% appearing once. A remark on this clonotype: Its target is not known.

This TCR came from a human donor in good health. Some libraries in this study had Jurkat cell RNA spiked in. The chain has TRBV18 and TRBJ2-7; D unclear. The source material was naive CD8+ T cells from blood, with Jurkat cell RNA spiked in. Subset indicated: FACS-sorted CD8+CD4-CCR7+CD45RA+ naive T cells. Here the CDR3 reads CASSPRTLTGVPKQYF. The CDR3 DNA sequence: TGTGCCAGCTCACCACGTACCCTAACCGGAGTTCCGAAGCAGTACTTC.